Described below is a single T cell receptor (beta chain) sequence and its context. The antigen remains undetermined. This record belongs to a study of shared clonotypes between healthy human individuals. Repertoires were generated with immunoSEQ multiplex PCR, while TCRdb's copy carries only in-frame clones and drops some. The data show 550,000 to 850,000 clones, roughly 70% seen once. Study-level points and caveats: Clonotype sharing levels among donors were expected to vary with sequencing depth. A handful of donors showed sharing of approximately 5% of naive CD4 clonotypes.

CD45RA-negative memory and CD45RA+ naive subsets were split from the CD4+ cells. CDR3 length: 16 amino acids. The germline CDR1 and CDR2 sequences are SGHNT and YYREEE (reference sequence). With V trimmed by 4 bases and J by 1 base, 7 bases remained unmatched. The receptor's source is a woman in her twenties or thirties in good health. The genes are TRBV5-4 and TRBJ2-5, with 10 bases lining up with TRBD1. Sequencing used memory CD4+ T cells sorted from blood. Described subset: CD45RA-negative fraction. This CDR3 reads CASSPAGQGIQETQYF. Here the CDR3 DNA reads TGTGCCAGCAGCCCGGCGGGACAGGGGATCCAAGAGACCCAGTACTTC.